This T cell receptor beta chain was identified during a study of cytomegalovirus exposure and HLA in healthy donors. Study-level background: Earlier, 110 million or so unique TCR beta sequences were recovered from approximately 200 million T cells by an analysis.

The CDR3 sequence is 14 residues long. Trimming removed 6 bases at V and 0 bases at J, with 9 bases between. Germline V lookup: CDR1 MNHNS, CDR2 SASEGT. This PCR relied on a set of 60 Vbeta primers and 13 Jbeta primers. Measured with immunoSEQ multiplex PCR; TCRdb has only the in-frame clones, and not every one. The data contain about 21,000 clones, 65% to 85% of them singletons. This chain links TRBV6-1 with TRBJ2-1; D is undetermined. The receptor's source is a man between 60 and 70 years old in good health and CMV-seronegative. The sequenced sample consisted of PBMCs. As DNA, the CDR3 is TGTGCCAGCAGAGCGATGGGCTCCTACAATGAGCAGTTCTTC. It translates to CASRAMGSYNEQFF.